The clone carrying this T cell receptor beta chain occurred once. The data were taken from a study of cytomegalovirus exposure and HLA in healthy donors. V lost 7 bases and J lost 5; bases outside the gene matches: 8. The germline gives CDR1 ENHRY, CDR2 SYGVKD. This CDR3 has 15 amino acids. Only in-frame clones appear in the TCRdb table, and some are missing; sequencing was by immunoSEQ multiplex PCR. The data contain around 230,000 clones, 75% to 90% of them seen just once; the ten biggest clones take up around 1.2%. The V call is TRBV10-3, the J call TRBJ1-2, with 12 bases that match TRBD1. The TCR sequence derives from a woman in her thirties in good health and CMV-seropositive. Sequencing input: PBMCs. Here the CDR3 DNA reads TGTGCCATCACCGAGGGACAGGGGGCTTGGTATGGCTACACCTTC. Translation gives CAITEGQGAWYGYTF.